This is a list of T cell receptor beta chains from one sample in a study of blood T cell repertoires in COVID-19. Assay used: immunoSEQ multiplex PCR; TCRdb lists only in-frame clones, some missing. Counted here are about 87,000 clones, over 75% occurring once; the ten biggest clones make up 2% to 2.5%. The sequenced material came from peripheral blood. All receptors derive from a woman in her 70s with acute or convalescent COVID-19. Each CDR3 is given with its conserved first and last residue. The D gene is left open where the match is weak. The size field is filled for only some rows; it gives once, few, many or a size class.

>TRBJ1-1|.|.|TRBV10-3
TGTGCCATCACAAGCCTCATGAACACTGAAGCTTTCTTT
CAITSLMNTEAFF
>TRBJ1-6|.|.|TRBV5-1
TGCGCCAGCAGTTTTGCCCCCCCGGGACAAGAATATTCACCCCTCCACTTT
CASSFAPPGQEYSPLHF
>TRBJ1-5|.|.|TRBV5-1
TGCGCCAGCAGCTTTGGCCCCTCGGAGAATCAGCCCCAGCATTTT
CASSFGPSENQPQHF
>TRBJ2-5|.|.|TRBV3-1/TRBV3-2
TGTGCCAGCAGCTCTCAAGGGGGGACCCAGTACTTC
CASSSQGGTQYF
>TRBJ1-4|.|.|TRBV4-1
TGCGCCAGCAGCCTAGCCATTGCAACTAATGAAAAACTGTTTTTT
CASSLAIATNEKLFF
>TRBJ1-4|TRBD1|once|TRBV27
TGTGCCAGCAGTCCCCTCGGGACAGGGCATAGCACTAATGAAAAACTGTTTTTT
CASSPLGTGHSTNEKLFF
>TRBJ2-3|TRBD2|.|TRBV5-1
TGCGCCAGCAGCTTGAGCGGGGGGGCTTGGGATACGCAGTATTTT
CASSLSGGAWDTQYF
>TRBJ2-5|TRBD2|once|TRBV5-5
TGTGCCAGCAGCTTGGCCGGGGGAACTCGCGGGGGGCCTAGGGAGACCCAGTACTTC
CASSLAGGTRGGPRETQYF
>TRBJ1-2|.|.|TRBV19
TGTGCCAGTACCCGGGACACCTATGGCTACACCTTC
CASTRDTYGYTF
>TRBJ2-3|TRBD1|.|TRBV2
TGTGCCAGCAGTGAACAGGTCGGGACAGGGTCAGATACGCAGTATTTT
CASSEQVGTGSDTQYF
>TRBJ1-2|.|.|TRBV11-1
TGTGCCAGCAGCTCGTCTAACTATGGCTACACCTTC
CASSSSNYGYTF
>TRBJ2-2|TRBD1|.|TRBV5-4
TGTGCCAGCAGCTTGGAACAGGGGGACACCGGGGAGCTGTTTTTT
CASSLEQGDTGELFF
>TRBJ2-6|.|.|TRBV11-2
TGTGCCAGCAGCTTAACACAGGGAGCTGGGGCCAACGTCCTGACTTTC
CASSLTQGAGANVLTF